There are many counts of the clone carrying this TCR beta chain. Its cognate antigen is unknown. This sample stems from a study of CD8+CD57+ T cells in acquired aplastic anemia. Study-level background: Each DNA sample taken from sorted CD4+ and CD8+ cells came to approximately 3.3 ug on average. Whole-study findings and limits: Patients and controls shared nearly 30 CD8+ CDR3 sequences, highly expressed in patients.

Before being chosen for sequencing, patients had shown CD8+CD57+ cell expansion by flow cytometry. In all patients, the disease was severe acquired aplastic anemia. Blood sampling was performed on the patients, and none of them had received therapy by then. The template used for profiling TCR beta VDJ and CDR3 was genomic DNA. TCRdb independently ran MiXCR on the reads; one entry per CDR3 protein. The sample carries 250,000 or so distinct CDR3 sequences, 45% to 50% recorded once. The CDR3 length is 14 residues. V was pared by 2 bases and J by 7 bases, with 14 bases between. This chain connects TRBV6-7 to TRBJ1-2; D is possibly TRBD1 (6 bases). TRBV6-7 is an ORF; its function is uncertain. Sequencing was done on a sample of sorted CD4+, CD8+, or CD8+CD57+ T cells (not recorded which) from PBMCs. This clonotype was obtained from a human donor with aplastic anemia. CDR3 DNA: TGTGCCAGCAGTTACCTGTCAGGGGTTGGTGGCTACACCTTC. Its protein is CASSYLSGVGGYTF.